This T cell receptor beta chain appears in the sequencing data of a study of CD8+CD57+ T cells in acquired aplastic anemia. Notes on the study in general: Patients had twenty-nine CD8+ CDR3 sequences in common with controls (the shared set).

Genomic DNA acted as the template from which TCR beta VDJ combination and CDR3 sequence profiling were carried out. TCRdb re-called the reads with MiXCR, one entry per CDR3 protein. There are 200,000 to 250,000 distinct CDR3 sequences in the sample; 47% occur only once, and 7% to 9.5% lies in the top ten. Many counts were recorded for this clonotype. Its antigen is not known. It was patients with CD8+CD57+ cell expansion by flow cytometry who were chosen for sequencing. V was clipped by 10 bases and J by 5 bases, with 11 bases between them. The CDR3 contains 11 residues. Germline values: CDR1 MGHDK, CDR2 SYGVNS.

The sequencing sample was made of sorted CD4+, CD8+, or CD8+CD57+ T cells (not recorded which) from PBMCs. This chain connects TRBV25-1 to TRBJ1-1; D unclear. This sequence was found in a human donor with aplastic anemia. The CDR3 here is CAIVIGTEAFF. The CDR3 nucleotides are TGTGCCATTGTCATCGGGACTGAAGCTTTCTTT.